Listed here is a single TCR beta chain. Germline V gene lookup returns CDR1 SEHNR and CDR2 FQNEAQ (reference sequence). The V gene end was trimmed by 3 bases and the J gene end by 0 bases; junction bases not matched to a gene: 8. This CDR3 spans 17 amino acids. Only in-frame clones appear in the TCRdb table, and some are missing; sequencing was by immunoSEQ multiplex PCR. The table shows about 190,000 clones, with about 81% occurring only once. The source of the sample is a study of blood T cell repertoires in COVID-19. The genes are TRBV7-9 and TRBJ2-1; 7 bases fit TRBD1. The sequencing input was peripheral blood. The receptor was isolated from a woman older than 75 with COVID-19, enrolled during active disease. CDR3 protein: CASSFSYRGSSYNEQFF. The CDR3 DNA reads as TGTGCCAGCAGCTTTTCATACAGGGGTAGCTCCTACAATGAGCAGTTCTTC. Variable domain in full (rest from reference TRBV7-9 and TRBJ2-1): DTGVSQNPRHKITKRGQNVTFRCDPISEHNRLYWYRQTLGQGPEFLTYFQNEAQLEKSRLLSDRFSAERPKGSFSTLEIQRTEQGDSAMYLCASSFSYRGSSYNEQFFGPGTRLTVL.